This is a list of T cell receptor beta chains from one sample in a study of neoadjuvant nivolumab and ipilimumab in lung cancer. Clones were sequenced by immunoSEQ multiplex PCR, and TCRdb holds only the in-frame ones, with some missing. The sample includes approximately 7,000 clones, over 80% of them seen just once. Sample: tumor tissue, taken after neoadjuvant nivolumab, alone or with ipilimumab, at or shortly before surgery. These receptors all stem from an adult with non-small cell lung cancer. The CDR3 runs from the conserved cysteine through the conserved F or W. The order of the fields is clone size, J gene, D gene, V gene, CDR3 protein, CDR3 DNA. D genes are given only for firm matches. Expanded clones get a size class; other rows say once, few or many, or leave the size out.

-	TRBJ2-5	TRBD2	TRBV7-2	CASSLWGGGQETQYF	TGTGCCAGCAGCTTATGGGGGGGAGGACAAGAGACCCAGTACTTC
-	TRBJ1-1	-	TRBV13	CASSFGTGIVGF	-
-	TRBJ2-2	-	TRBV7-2	CASSLDSANTGELFF	TGTGCCAGCAGCTTAGACAGCGCGAACACCGGGGAGCTGTTTTTT
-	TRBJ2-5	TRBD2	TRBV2	CASRRIAGGLQETQYF	TGTGCCAGCAGGAGGATAGCGGGGGGTCTACAAGAGACCCAGTACTTC
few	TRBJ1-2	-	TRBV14	CASSQGFGYTF	TGTGCCAGCAGCCAGGGGTTTGGCTACACCTTC
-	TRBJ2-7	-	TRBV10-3	CAISESIGHEQYF	TGTGCCATCAGTGAGTCGATAGGGCACGAGCAGTACTTC
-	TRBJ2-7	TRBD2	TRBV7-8	CASSRRGGRGNEQYF	TGTGCCAGCAGCCGAAGAGGAGGGCGGGGGAACGAGCAGTACTTC
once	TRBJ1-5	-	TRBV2	CASSAGTRGGNQPQHF	TGTGCCAGCAGTGCCGGGACCCGGGGCGGCAATCAGCCCCAGCATTTT